The 32 T cell receptor beta chains below were found in one sample sequenced in a study of CD8+ T cells in alopecia areata. Treatment here: oral pan-JAK inhibitor, 5-10 mg twice daily. In each case, RNA was isolated and then reverse transcribed into cDNA as the sequencing template. Produced via immunoSEQ multiplex PCR; TCRdb's table is partial and in-frame only. The sample has roughly 180,000 clones, about 60% seen once. The sequences come from CD4+ T cells sorted from blood, collected at week 4, from a patient treated with tofacitinib. Source of these receptors: a human donor with alopecia areata.

Ten or more counts support this clone. The identical CDR3 is also encoded by other nucleotide sequences in the sample. The V call is TRBV28, the J call TRBJ2-1, with a tentative D call TRBD1 (6 bases). The V and J ends lost 5 bases and 0 bases respectively, with 8 bases between them. The germline CDR1 and CDR2 sequences are MDHEN and SYDVKM. This CDR3 has 14 amino acids. CDR3 in amino acids: CASSLGGSYNEQFF. CDR3 nucleotides: TGTGCCAGCAGTCTAGGGGGCTCCTACAATGAGCAGTTCTTC.

The rearrangement links TRBV29-1 to TRBJ2-3; 8 positions match TRBD2. V was pared by 3 bases and J by 3 bases, with 8 bases of the junction left unmatched. Germline V gene sequence: CDR1 SQVTM, CDR2 ANQGSEA. The CDR3 has 15 amino acids. This chain's CDR3 is CSVEGTRGATDTQYF. CDR3 bases: TGCAGCGTTGAGGGGACTAGGGGCGCTACAGATACGCAGTATTTT.

The rearrangement uses TRBV5-1 and TRBJ2-7, with 11 bases fitting TRBD1. The CDR3 spans 15 residues. Germline V gene sequence: CDR1 SGHRS, CDR2 YFSETQ. V lost 6 bases, J lost 2 bases, and 7 bases stayed unmatched. The DNA of the CDR3 is TGCGCCAGCAACACCCTGGGACAGGGGGCCTACGAGCAGTACTTC. This sequence encodes CASNTLGQGAYEQYF.

The rearrangement joins TRBV7-9 to TRBJ1-2, with D unresolved. The CDR3 runs to 15 residues. V shed 0 bases and J shed 4 bases, with 12 bases lying between them. Per germline, CDR1 SEHNR and CDR2 FQNEAQ (reference sequence). The CDR3 spells CASSLAGNLAYGYTF. The CDR3 region has the DNA TGTGCCAGCAGCTTAGCGGGGAATTTGGCCTATGGCTACACCTTC.

The chain couples TRBV29-1 to TRBJ2-1, with 15 bases lining up with TRBD2. The CDR3 extends over 18 amino acids. The J segment lost 0 bases and the V segment lost 6 bases, leaving 9 bases of the junction unmatched. Germline V gene data show CDR1 as SQVTM and CDR2 as ANQGSEA. CDR3 amino acids: CSVLGTSGGYSSYNEQFF. CDR3 bases: TGCAGCGTCCTCGGGACTAGCGGGGGGTACAGCTCCTACAATGAGCAGTTCTTC.

The chain employs TRBV9 and TRBJ1-2, with 10 bases matching TRBD1. The germline V gene has CDR1 SGDLS and CDR2 YYNGEE. The J segment lost 2 bases and the V segment lost 4 bases, leaving 5 bases of the junction unmatched. This CDR3 is 15 amino acids long. This chain's CDR3 is CASSPGQGVNYGYTF. The CDR3, as DNA: TGTGCCAGCAGCCCCGGACAGGGGGTCAACTATGGCTACACCTTC.

This rearrangement joins TRBV9 to TRBJ1-2; the D is unclear. CDR3 size: 12 residues. Germline CDR1 reads SGDLS; CDR2 reads YYNGEE. Trimming left V 5 bases short and J 4 bases short, with 9 bases between. The CDR3 is CASSKDIYGYTF. The CDR3 region has the DNA TGTGCCAGCAGTAAGGATATCTATGGCTACACCTTC.

The rearrangement uses TRBV30 and TRBJ1-5, with D unresolved. The V end was cut by 4 bases, the J end by 3 bases, with 10 bases between. The CDR3 is 13 residues long. Germline V lookup: CDR1 GTSNPN, CDR2 SVGIG (reference sequence). The CDR3 bases are TGTGCCTGGACCGCCGGCTCCAATCAGCCCCAGCATTTT. Residues: CAWTAGSNQPQHF.

V usage is TRBV29-1 and J usage is TRBJ1-5, with TRBD1 matching 9 bases. The V gene end was trimmed by 5 bases and the J gene end by 5 bases; junction bases not matched to a gene: 7. Germline V lookup: CDR1 SQVTM, CDR2 ANQGSEA. The CDR3 has 14 amino acids. The CDR3 reads CSVSGTGMDQPQHF. In nucleotides, the CDR3 is TGCAGCGTTTCCGGGACAGGGATGGATCAGCCCCAGCATTTT.

The CDR3, as DNA: TGTGCCAGCAGTTCCTGGACGGGAGGGGGGACCCAGTACTTC. Its protein is CASSSWTGGGTQYF. The J gene is TRBJ2-5, the V gene TRBV28; the match to TRBD2 covers 8 bases. In germline, CDR1 is MDHEN, CDR2 SYDVKM. Trimming at V came to 4 bases and at J to 7 bases, leaving 8 bases not matched to a gene. CDR3 size: 14 residues.

The J gene is TRBJ1-2, the V gene TRBV28; 8 positions match TRBD1. V lost 7 bases and J lost 5; bases outside the gene matches: 12. Germline CDR1 is MDHEN and CDR2 is SYDVKM. The CDR3 consists of 15 residues. The CDR3 loop is CASTITGGLGYGYTF. CDR3 DNA sequence: TGTGCCAGCACCATCACAGGGGGTTTAGGGTATGGCTACACCTTC.

V gene TRBV30 combines with J gene TRBJ1-2, with 7 bases that match TRBD1. This CDR3 comprises 15 residues. Looked up from germline, CDR1 is GTSNPN and CDR2 is SVGIG (reference sequence). The trim removed 0 bases at V and 8 bases at J, leaving 12 bases unmatched. CDR3 region: CAWSVPSTGKRGYTF. In nucleotides, the CDR3 is TGTGCCTGGAGTGTCCCCTCGACAGGGAAACGCGGCTACACCTTC.

This clone was detected a few times. The V call is TRBV4-2, the J call TRBJ2-1; D gene ambiguous. The CDR3 is 15 residues long. Germline assignment: CDR1 LGHNA and CDR2 YNFKEQ. Trimming left V 1 base short and J 10 bases short, with 17 bases between. The CDR3 DNA sequence: TGTGCCAGCAGCCAAGGTCATGAAAGGGAAGGGGAGCAGTTCTTC. It codes for CASSQGHEREGEQFF.

The chain joins TRBV29-1 to TRBJ1-1; D remains unclear. The CDR3 has 13 residues. V was cut by 3 bases and J by 0 bases, with 8 bases left in between. Looked up from germline, CDR1 is SQVTM and CDR2 is ANQGSEA. The CDR3, as DNA: TGCAGCGTTGATGGGCAGGTGAACACTGAAGCTTTCTTT. Amino acid sequence: CSVDGQVNTEAFF.

The rearrangement joins TRBV5-6 to TRBJ1-2; tentatively, D is TRBD1 (5 bases). V lost 4 bases and J lost 8, with 12 bases in between. CDR3 length equals 12 residues. Looked up from germline, CDR1 is SGHDT and CDR2 is YYEEEE. The CDR3 DNA sequence: TGTGCCAGCAGCCCCGACAGATGGGGCTACACCTTC. Protein: CASSPDRWGYTF. Full variable domain (outside the CDR3, taken from reference TRBV5-6 and TRBJ1-2): DAGVTQSPTHLIKTRGQQVTLRCSPKSGHDTVSWYQQALGQGPQFIFQYYEEEERQRGNFPDRFSGHQFPNYSSELNVNALLLGDSALYLCASSPDRWGYTFGSGTRLTVV.

V and J are TRBV7-2 and TRBJ2-1, with D tentatively TRBD1 (5 bases). CDR1 SGHTA and CDR2 FQGNSA come from the germline V gene. Trimming pared 1 base from V and 0 bases from J, leaving 19 bases between. CDR3 length: 19 residues. The CDR3 sequence: CASSLGGGRSPSSYNEQFF. The CDR3 bases are TGTGCCAGCAGCTTAGGGGGCGGCCGCTCGCCGAGCTCCTACAATGAGCAGTTCTTC.

This clone appeared a few times. The genes are TRBV18 and TRBJ1-1; tentatively, D is TRBD1 (6 bases). The CDR3 loop spans 11 amino acids. The V gene lost 5 bases and the J gene lost 11 bases, with 12 bases spanning the gap. Per the germline V gene, CDR1 is KGHSH and CDR2 is LQKENI. The CDR3 sequence: CASSYREVAFF. In DNA form, the CDR3 reads TGTGCCAGCTCATACAGGGAGGTGGCTTTCTTT.

The chain joins TRBV4-1 to TRBJ2-5; tentative D call: TRBD1 (5 bases). The CDR3 covers 16 residues. Germline lookup yields CDR1 MGHRA and CDR2 YSYEKL. V gave up 1 base and J gave up 4 bases, with 16 bases separating them. The CDR3 protein is CASSQAVSQGGETQYF. DNA for the CDR3: TGCGCCAGCAGCCAAGCTGTAAGTCAGGGTGGAGAGACCCAGTACTTC.

The chain is built from TRBV6-5 and TRBJ1-2; possibly TRBD1 for D (6 bases). This CDR3 comprises 14 residues. Trimming cost V 0 bases and J 4 bases, with 9 bases left between them. CDR1 and CDR2 from the germline V gene are MNHEY and SVGAGI. CDR3 residues: CASSYSDRPYGYTF. The CDR3 coding sequence is TGTGCCAGCAGTTACTCCGACAGGCCCTATGGCTACACCTTC.

This clone was seen a few times. This sequence joins TRBV29-1 and TRBJ2-6; D gene uncertain. The CDR3 is 14 amino acids. The V gene's germline CDR1 is SQVTM and CDR2 ANQGSEA. Trimming pared 3 bases from V and 1 base from J, leaving 7 bases between. The CDR3 DNA is TGCAGCGTTGAGCGCTCATCTGGGGCCAACGTCCTGACTTTC. As protein: CSVERSSGANVLTF.

The chain combines TRBV5-1 with TRBJ2-5, with D tentatively TRBD2 (6 bases). CDR3 length: 15 amino acids. Trimming removed 4 bases at V and 2 bases at J, with 15 bases between. Germline CDR1 SGHRS, CDR2 YFSETQ. In DNA, the CDR3 is TGCGCCAGCAGCCCGCGGGAAAATTCTCAAGAGACCCAGTACTTC. Its translation is CASSPRENSQETQYF.

The chain recombines TRBV4-2 with TRBJ1-6; 7 bases map to TRBD1. The CDR3 covers 15 residues. With 5 bases clipped from V and 9 bases from J, the junction kept 10 bases outside the gene matches. Germline loops: CDR1 LGHNA, CDR2 YNFKEQ. CDR3 bases: TGTGCCAGCAGCTCAGAGACAGGGCGGGTTTCACCCCTCCACTTT. The encoded protein is CASSSETGRVSPLHF.

J is TRBJ1-5 and V is TRBV5-1, with no clear D. The germline CDR1 and CDR2 sequences are SGHRS and YFSETQ. V lost 4 bases and J 0 bases, leaving 11 bases between the germline ends. The CDR3 contains 15 residues. The DNA of the CDR3 is TGCGCCAGCAGCCTACACGGGGATAGCAATCAGCCCCAGCATTTT. It encodes CASSLHGDSNQPQHF.

In this sample, this clone turned up a few times. The chain has TRBV6-4 and TRBJ2-1; D assignment may be TRBD1 or TRBD2 (5 bases each). Germline lookup yields CDR1 MRHNA and CDR2 SNTAGT. This CDR3 is built from 14 residues. V was trimmed by 3 bases and J by 7 bases, leaving 13 bases between them. CDR3 protein: CASSETRGLNEQFF. The CDR3 DNA reads as TGTGCCAGCAGTGAAACCCGGGGCCTGAATGAGCAGTTCTTC.

The rearrangement uses TRBV7-2 and TRBJ1-6; D ambiguous. Trimming took off 4 bases at V and 6 bases at J, with 13 bases between the two ends. From germline, CDR1 is SGHTA and CDR2 FQGNSA. The CDR3 totals 15 residues. Here the CDR3 reads CASSSLTYANSPLHF. DNA for the CDR3: TGTGCCAGCAGCTCGCTGACGTATGCTAATTCACCCCTCCACTTT. Looking up the rest from reference TRBV7-2 and TRBJ1-6 gives the full variable domain: GAGVSQSPSNKVTEKGKDVELRCDPISGHTALYWYRQSLGQGLEFLIYFQGNSAPDKSGLPSDRFSAERTGGSVSTLTIQRTQQEDSAVYLCASSSLTYANSPLHFGNGTRLTVT.

CDR3 sequence: CASSVEGRLDIQYF. The CDR3, as DNA: TGTGCCAGCAGCGTAGAGGGCCGCCTGGACATTCAGTACTTC. This rearrangement joins TRBV9 to TRBJ2-4; no clear D gene. The CDR3 has 14 amino acids. Germline V gene data show CDR1 as SGDLS and CDR2 as YYNGEE. V gave up 0 bases and J gave up 8 bases, with 12 bases separating them.

This clone has more than one count but fewer than ten. The rearrangement links TRBV7-3 to TRBJ2-7; 8 bases agree with TRBD2. With V trimmed by 5 bases and J by 6 bases, 6 bases remained unmatched. This CDR3 is built from 13 residues. Per germline, CDR1 SGHTA and CDR2 FQGTGA. The CDR3 spells CASSPGLAAEQYF. Written as DNA, the CDR3 is TGTGCCAGCAGCCCCGGACTAGCTGCCGAGCAGTACTTC.

This chain links TRBV2 with TRBJ2-7; TRBD1 matches at 9 bases. The CDR3 spans 14 residues. V lost 6 bases to trimming and J lost 1 base; unmatched junction nucleotides: 4. In germline, CDR1 is SNHLY, CDR2 FYNNEI. Here the CDR3 reads CASRGQGLSYEQYF. CDR3 coding DNA: TGTGCCAGCAGGGGACAGGGACTATCCTACGAGCAGTACTTC.

The chain joins TRBV29-1 to TRBJ2-2; D gene uncertain. V shed 7 bases and J shed 5 bases, with 11 bases lying between them. Germline V gene data show CDR1 as SQVTM and CDR2 as ANQGSEA. The CDR3 is 12 amino acids. The CDR3 sequence: CSASTSTGELFF. CDR3 DNA sequence: TGCAGCGCATCGACCAGTACCGGGGAGCTGTTTTTT.

The chain has TRBV30 and TRBJ1-4; D remains ambiguous. V lost 3 bases and J 8 bases, leaving 10 bases between the germline ends. The CDR3 length is 12 residues. The V gene's germline CDR1 is GTSNPN and CDR2 SVGIG (reference sequence). The CDR3 region has the DNA TGTGCCTGGAGCGTTTCGCCGGAAAAACTGTTTTTT. Protein: CAWSVSPEKLFF.

The V and J genes are TRBV25-1 and TRBJ2-5; D may be TRBD1 (5 bases). Germline V gene data show CDR1 as MGHDK and CDR2 as SYGVNS. The CDR3 contains 14 residues. V was trimmed by 4 bases and J by 1 base, leaving 10 bases between them. This CDR3 is CASSGRQSQETQYF. For the CDR3, the DNA is TGTGCCAGCAGTGGGAGACAGTCCCAAGAGACCCAGTACTTC.

J is TRBJ2-7 and V is TRBV7-9; 10 nucleotides match TRBD1. The V segment lost 1 base and the J segment 3 bases; nucleotides outside the gene matches: 3. The CDR3 length is 15 residues. The germline V gene encodes CDR1 SEHNR and CDR2 FQNEAQ (reference sequence). CDR3 DNA sequence: TGTGCCAGCAGCTTAGATGGACAGGGGGTCTACGAGCAGTACTTC. Its protein is CASSLDGQGVYEQYF.